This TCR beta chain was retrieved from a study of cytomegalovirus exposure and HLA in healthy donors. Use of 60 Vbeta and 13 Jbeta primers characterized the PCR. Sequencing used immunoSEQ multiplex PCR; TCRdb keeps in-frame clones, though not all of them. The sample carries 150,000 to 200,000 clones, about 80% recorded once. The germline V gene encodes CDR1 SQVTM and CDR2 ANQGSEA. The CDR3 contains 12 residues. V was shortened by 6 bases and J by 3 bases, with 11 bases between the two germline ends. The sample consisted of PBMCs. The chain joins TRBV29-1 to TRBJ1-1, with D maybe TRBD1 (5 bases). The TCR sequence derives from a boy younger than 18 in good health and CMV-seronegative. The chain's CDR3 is CSVGRVHTEAFF. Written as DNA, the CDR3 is TGCAGCGTGGGCAGGGTTCACACTGAAGCTTTCTTT.